A selection of T cell receptor beta chains follows, all from one sample in a study of CXCR3-negative and CXCR3-positive naive CD8 T cells. TCRdb re-called the 5' RACE reads and catalogs CDR3 proteins one per entry, DNA excluded. The table lists around 81,000 distinct CDR3 sequences. Sequencing used naive CXCR3- CD8+ T cells from blood. Receptor source: a human donor in good health. Some clones in this sample may be carry-over from other donors' samples. The CDR3 runs from the conserved cysteine through the conserved F or W. Fields, in order: J gene, V gene, CDR3 protein.

>TRBJ1-5|TRBV10-2
CASSEGQGYQPQHF
>TRBJ1-5|TRBV28
CASSSPGGGQPQHF
>TRBJ2-7|TRBV7-9
CASSAPAGNIEQYF
>TRBJ2-7|TRBV20-1
CAKTGTSGPYEQYF
>TRBJ2-2|TRBV12-3/TRBV12-4
CASSRADTGELFF
>TRBJ2-3|TRBV28
CASRKTSGSDTQYF
>TRBJ2-5|TRBV30
CAWSVLEEQETQYF
>TRBJ2-7|TRBV6-5
CASNLGLGDSYEQYF
>TRBJ2-7|TRBV7-2
CACGQGQAYEQYF
>TRBJ1-1|TRBV29-1
CSVEAGPAGTEAFF
>TRBJ2-1|TRBV5-1
CASSLGIQYNEQFF
>TRBJ2-3|TRBV7-3
CASSLLGGGTDTQYF
>TRBJ2-7|TRBV27
CASSLSAGVPTYEQYF
>TRBJ2-1|TRBV12-3/TRBV12-4
CASSLSGLSSYNEQFF
>TRBJ2-7|TRBV12-3/TRBV12-4
CASSLVGTHYEQYF
>TRBJ2-7|TRBV7-2
CASSLVGFEQYF
>TRBJ2-7|TRBV6-6
CASSYSYTSPYEQYF
>TRBJ2-5|TRBV7-6
CASSPSGGQETQYF
>TRBJ2-7|TRBV28
CASTRGHEQYF
>TRBJ2-7|TRBV10-3
CAISEASGGGLDEQYF
>TRBJ2-5|TRBV5-1
CASSLWTDQETQYF
>TRBJ2-2|TRBV6-1
CASSARRDATGELFF
>TRBJ2-7|TRBV4-1
CASSLPLEDEQYF
>TRBJ2-7|TRBV29-1
CSVEEGGQGVYEQYF
>TRBJ2-7|TRBV3-1
CASSQVADVMAYEQYF
>TRBJ2-1|TRBV28
CASSFIRLAGGNEQFF
>TRBJ1-4|TRBV3-1
CASSQVTSGEKLFF
>TRBJ2-7|TRBV29-1
CSVADKYSYEQYF
>TRBJ2-3|TRBV29-1
CSVEDRTDTQYF
>TRBJ1-2|TRBV5-6
CASSLGDTNYGYTF
>TRBJ2-2|TRBV29-1
CSVENTMNTGELFF
>TRBJ2-3|TRBV5-5
CASSLSWEEGTDTQYF
>TRBJ2-7|TRBV29-1
CSVEGQDSSHSYEQYF
>TRBJ2-2|TRBV29-1
CSAMGGPGELFF
>TRBJ2-7|TRBV7-6
CASSLGGGASRDEQYF
>TRBJ2-1|TRBV15
CATSRDLSVPYNEQFF
>TRBJ2-7|TRBV12-3/TRBV12-4
CASSLRPYEQYF
>TRBJ2-7|TRBV28
CASVGGDWTSSYEQYF
>TRBJ2-7|TRBV6-5
CASRSLDSSYEQYF
>TRBJ1-1|TRBV29-1
CSVEGRGTKGRDLTNTEAFF
>TRBJ2-7|TRBV29-1
CSVEDRASSYEQYF
>TRBJ2-5|TRBV2
CASSETGGGSGRYETQYF
>TRBJ2-7|TRBV29-1
CSVEDGGHPEQYF
>TRBJ2-5|TRBV11-2
CASSLPGEETQYF
>TRBJ1-1|TRBV29-1
CSVVTANTEAFF
>TRBJ2-1|TRBV20-1
CSARPGPSGPFYNEQFF
>TRBJ2-2|TRBV28
CASSLISGDETGELFF